This TCR beta chain derives from a study of cytomegalovirus exposure and HLA in healthy donors. As for this clone: The antigen remains unidentified.

Study findings and constraints: Some highly shared sequence variants likely arose as a pipeline artifact. Several of the most significant clusters appeared linked to common viral pathogens, based on a later analysis. The study labeled 150 to 200 TCR beta chains cytomegalovirus-associated.

Researchers ran the PCR with 60 Vbeta and 13 Jbeta primers. The method was immunoSEQ multiplex PCR; TCRdb's version includes in-frame clones alone and lacks a portion of them. The data contain approximately 52,000 clones, 65% to 80% of them singletons. J was trimmed by 3 bases and V by 7 bases; bases with no gene match: 6. Looked up from germline, CDR1 is SEHNR and CDR2 is FQNEAQ (reference sequence). The CDR3 loop spans 13 amino acids. This receptor was taken from a man aged 35-49 years in good health and CMV-seropositive. This chain links TRBV7-9 with TRBJ2-7, with TRBD1 matching 7 bases. The material sequenced was PBMCs. The CDR3 sequence is CASNDREGYEQYF. The CDR3 region has the DNA TGTGCCAGCAACGACAGGGAAGGCTACGAGCAGTACTTC.